This T cell receptor (beta chain) appears in the sequencing data of a study of blood T cells in healthy people across ages. This clonotype was counted between two and nine times. As yet, its antigen is unknown. A sample-barcoded 5' primer and a J-beta primer mix were used in a second PCR of roughly 6 to 11 cycles. TCRdb processed the 5' RACE reads anew with MiXCR; each CDR3 protein has one entry. The table shows about 810,000 distinct CDR3 sequences, with about 34% occurring only once. Points from the study as a whole: Age advanced and TCR beta diversity per million T cells fell, roughly linearly. It was found that TCR beta diversity correlated strongly with the percentage of naive T cells. Researchers deemed the diversity estimates from one million T cells underestimates.

The CDR3 length is 14 residues. The J segment lost 2 bases and the V segment lost 4 bases, leaving 4 bases of the junction unmatched. Germline V gene sequence: CDR1 DFQATT, CDR2 SNEGSKA (reference sequence). Sequenced material: blood. This TCR derives from a man in his late teens or twenties in good health. The chain employs TRBV20-1 and TRBJ2-3, with TRBD2 identical over 9 bases. The CDR3 nucleotides are TGCAGTGCTATAGTGGGACTAGCCACAGATACGCAGTATTTT. Translated: CSAIVGLATDTQYF.